The 18 T cell receptor beta chains presented below share a single source sample, sequenced in a study of blood T cells in healthy people across ages. The authors ran a second PCR of roughly 6 to 12 cycles using a sample-barcoded 5' primer and a J-beta primer mix. TCRdb re-analysed the 5' RACE reads in MiXCR, keeping a single row per CDR3 protein. The data hold about 570,000 distinct CDR3 sequences, with 25% to 30% observed a single time. Sequencing was performed on blood. Receptor source: a woman in her seventies in good health.

This clonotype came up a few times. The genes are TRBV18 and TRBJ1-4; D gene uncertain. With 1 base removed from V and 11 bases from J, the gap between germline ends came to 11 bases. CDR1 and CDR2 from the germline V gene are KGHSH and LQKENI. This CDR3 region has 13 residues. The CDR3 loop is CASSPLEQGKLFF. The CDR3 DNA follows: TGTGCCAGCTCACCACTCGAGCAAGGGAAACTGTTTTTT.

This clonotype was counted ten times or more. V is TRBV9 and J is TRBJ1-3; D is unclear. The germline V gene encodes CDR1 SGDLS and CDR2 YYNGEE. The CDR3 extends over 14 amino acids. The V and J ends lost 5 bases and 0 bases respectively, with 9 bases between them. The CDR3 coding sequence is TGTGCCAGCAGTTACGACGCCTCTGGAAACACCATATATTTT. Its protein product is CASSYDASGNTIYF.

V gene TRBV5-1 combines with J gene TRBJ2-2; TRBD2 agrees at 8 bases. CDR3 length: 15 residues. Trimming took 7 bases from V and 0 from J; bases not matched to a gene: 5. CDR1 SGHRS and CDR2 YFSETQ come from the germline V gene. This CDR3 is CASARGGANTGELFF. The CDR3 DNA follows: TGCGCCAGCGCCCGGGGGGGCGCGAACACCGGGGAGCTGTTTTTT.

J is TRBJ2-2 and V is TRBV6-6, with D maybe TRBD1 (6 bases). V was clipped by 6 bases and J by 1 base, with 9 bases between them. The CDR3 runs 14 residues. The germline gives CDR1 MNHNY, CDR2 SVGAGI (reference sequence). CDR3 DNA: TGTGCCAGCAGAACGACAGGGAACACCGGGGAGCTGTTTTTT. Amino acids: CASRTTGNTGELFF.

This chain connects TRBV5-6 to TRBJ1-1; 8 positions match TRBD1. The V gene end was trimmed by 6 bases and the J gene end by 0 bases; junction bases not matched to a gene: 7. Germline values: CDR1 SGHDT, CDR2 YYEEEE. The CDR3 sequence is 15 residues long. This CDR3 is CASTRGPLLNTEAFF. CDR3 nucleotides: TGTGCCAGCACCAGGGGGCCCCTGTTGAACACTGAAGCTTTCTTT.

The chain joins TRBV20-1 to TRBJ2-5; TRBD2 agrees at 9 bases. The CDR3 length is 16 residues. After removal of 0 bases from V and 5 bases from J, the junction contained 10 bases not matched to a gene. CDR1 and CDR2 from the germline V gene are DFQATT and SNEGSKA (reference sequence). The CDR3 region is CSARDLSGGRRETQYF. The CDR3 coding sequence is TGCAGTGCTAGAGATTTAAGCGGGGGGCGCCGGGAGACCCAGTACTTC.

This clonotype occurred a few times. The rearrangement uses TRBV30 and TRBJ1-4; D unclear. Trimming removed 2 bases from V and 0 bases from J, with 10 bases in between. The length of the CDR3 is 15 residues. Germline lookup yields CDR1 GTSNPN and CDR2 SVGIG (reference sequence). The CDR3 DNA follows: TGTGCCTGGAGTACCGGATTAACAACTAATGAAAAACTGTTTTTT. Protein: CAWSTGLTTNEKLFF.

The J gene is TRBJ1-4, the V gene TRBV12-3 or TRBV12-4; weak D call: TRBD1 (5 bases). There are 14 residues in the CDR3. The V gene lost 0 bases and the J gene lost 10 bases, with 12 bases spanning the gap. For the CDR3, the DNA is TGTGCCAGCAGTTTAGCAGGGGCAATGAGAAAACTGTTTTTT. It translates to CASSLAGAMRKLFF.

The chain has TRBV18 and TRBJ1-1, with 10 bases lining up with TRBD1. V lost 0 bases to trimming and J lost 5 bases; unmatched junction nucleotides: 6. The germline CDR1 and CDR2 sequences are KGHSH and LQKENI. The CDR3 is 16 residues long. The CDR3 spells CASSPPSTGGTTEAFF. DNA for the CDR3: TGTGCCAGCTCACCACCCTCGACAGGGGGCACGACTGAAGCTTTCTTT.

The chain uses TRBV5-6 and TRBJ2-5; tentative D call: TRBD1 (5 bases). V shed 4 bases and J shed 0 bases, with 13 bases lying between them. This CDR3 spans 15 amino acids. Germline CDR1 is SGHDT and CDR2 is YYEEEE. The CDR3, as DNA: TGTGCCAGCAGCACTATACCAGGGTACCAAGAGACCCAGTACTTC. Protein sequence: CASSTIPGYQETQYF.

The chain uses TRBV2 and TRBJ2-5, with D unresolved. The CDR3 is 14 residues long. Germline V gene lookup returns CDR1 SNHLY and CDR2 FYNNEI. Trimming took 3 bases from V and 4 from J, leaving 12 bases between them. CDR3 bases: TGTGCCAGCAGTGATCAAGGTCCCCCAGAGACCCAGTACTTC. This gives the protein CASSDQGPPETQYF.

This clonotype appeared a few times. The J gene is TRBJ2-5, the V gene TRBV13, with TRBD2 matching over 7 bases. The CDR3 is 14 residues long. Unmatched junction bases numbered 10, after V lost 4 bases and J lost 8 bases. In germline, CDR1 is PRHDT, CDR2 FYEKMQ (reference sequence). This CDR3 is CASSSPRGVGTQYF. CDR3 in DNA: TGTGCCAGCAGCTCCCCCCGGGGGGTTGGAACCCAGTACTTC.

This chain joins TRBV20-1 and TRBJ2-1, with a tentative D call TRBD2 (5 bases). The CDR3 is made up of 15 amino acids. Trimming removed 3 bases from V and 0 bases from J, with 12 bases in between. The germline CDR1 and CDR2 sequences are DFQATT and SNEGSKA (reference sequence). The DNA of the CDR3 is TGCAGTGCTAGTCGGTATCGGGGCTCCTACAATGAGCAGTTCTTC. This encodes CSASRYRGSYNEQFF.

The V gene is TRBV6-1, the J gene TRBJ1-2; weak D call: TRBD1 (6 bases). The ends were cut back, 2 bases at V and 4 bases at J, with 17 bases in the middle. Germline V gene lookup returns CDR1 MNHNS and CDR2 SASEGT. The CDR3 totals 16 residues. CDR3 coding DNA: TGTGCCAGCAGTGAAAGTATGGCAGGGGCCTTCTATGGCTACACCTTC. It yields the protein CASSESMAGAFYGYTF.

This clonotype was detected a few times. The chain uses TRBV7-2 and TRBJ2-5, with no clear D. The J call may be mistaken, given a closer DNA end match to TRBJ2-7. Germline CDR1 and CDR2: SGHTA and FQGNSA. This CDR3 has 13 amino acids. Here the CDR3 reads CASSLLGWDEQYF. In nucleotides, the CDR3 is TGTGCCAGCAGCCTTTTGGGGTGGGACGAGCAGTACTTC.

CDR3 sequence: CASTSWASQTYEQYF. CDR3 nucleotides: TGTGCCAGCACCTCTTGGGCCTCCCAAACCTACGAGCAGTACTTC. The V and J genes are TRBV28 and TRBJ2-5, with no clear D. The closer fit of TRBJ2-7 to the DNA end suggests the J call may be wrong. Germline V gene lookup returns CDR1 MDHEN and CDR2 SYDVKM. This CDR3 region has 15 residues.

This clonotype was seen only a few times. This chain joins TRBV6-5 and TRBJ1-2; maybe TRBD1 (5 bases). V was cut by 5 bases and J by 6 bases, with 16 bases left in between. CDR3 length: 14 amino acids. Germline V gives CDR1 MNHEY, CDR2 SVGAGI. The CDR3 region is CASSPLREQDGYTF. The CDR3 DNA follows: TGTGCCAGCAGTCCTCTCCGGGAACAGGATGGCTACACCTTC.

This clonotype turned up a few times. In nucleotides, the CDR3 is TGCAGTGCCCCAACAGACATGAACACTGAAGCTTTCTTT. Translated, it gives CSAPTDMNTEAFF. The chain is built from TRBV20-1 and TRBJ1-1, with D unresolved. Per the germline V gene, CDR1 is DFQATT and CDR2 is SNEGSKA (reference sequence). V lost 6 bases and J 0 bases, leaving 11 bases between the germline ends. The CDR3 runs 13 residues.